A single sample is the source of the 7 T cell receptor beta chains below, sequenced in a study of T-cell memory formation after mild COVID-19. TCRdb re-called the 5' RACE reads through MiXCR, storing one row per CDR3 protein. In the table there are 200,000 to 250,000 distinct CDR3 sequences, approximately 30% of which are singletons. Sequencing used PBMCs or a T cell subset sorted from them (not recorded which). These TCRs come from an adult woman who had mild COVID-19 (a few samples of this study predate the infection). Cell type and time point are not known.

The CDR3 loop reads CASSPRGGTGDYGYTF. CDR3 nucleotides: TGTGCCAGCAGCCCCCGGGGAGGGACAGGGGATTATGGCTACACCTTC. The chain combines TRBV7-8 with TRBJ1-2; TRBD1 aligns across 10 bases. Germline CDR1 is SGHVS and CDR2 is FQNEAQ. Trimming at V came to 5 bases and at J to 5 bases, leaving 11 bases not matched to a gene. CDR3 length: 16 amino acids.

This clonotype was observed at least ten times. At one end the junction does not follow the germline gene, possibly because of a read error. The chain has TRBV5-1 and TRBJ2-1; D may be TRBD1 or TRBD2 (5 bases each). CDR1 and CDR2 (germline): SGHRS, YFSETQ. The CDR3 totals 15 residues. The CDR3 DNA follows: TGTGCCAGCAGTTCCGACCGGGGCCCCTACAATGAGCAGTTCTTC. It encodes CASSSDRGPYNEQFF.

In this sample, this clonotype turned up a few times. The gene calls are TRBV5-1 and TRBJ2-7; 14 nucleotides line up with TRBD2. CDR1 is SGHRS, CDR2 YFSETQ, per germline. V lost 3 bases to trimming and J lost 3 bases; unmatched junction nucleotides: 11. The CDR3 spans 18 residues. DNA of the CDR3: TGCGCCAGCAGCTCCCCGGGACTAGCGGGAGTGTTGTTCTACGAGCAGTACTTC. The encoded protein is CASSSPGLAGVLFYEQYF.

The rearrangement uses TRBV7-2 and TRBJ2-1; 7 positions agree with TRBD2. Germline-derived CDR1 and CDR2 are SGHTA and FQGNSA. Trimming cost V 0 bases and J 0 bases; bases outside gene matches: 8. The CDR3 length is 18 residues. CDR3 residues: CASSLAYSGRTSYNEQFF. For the CDR3, the DNA is TGTGCCAGCAGCTTAGCTTATAGCGGGCGGACCTCCTACAATGAGCAGTTCTTC.

This chain uses TRBV12-3 or TRBV12-4 with TRBJ2-3; no definite D call. V dropped 3 bases and J dropped 0 bases, with 7 bases sitting between them. This CDR3 has 14 amino acids. CDR3 in DNA: TGTGCCAGCAGTTTGGAAAGTAGCACAGATACGCAGTATTTT. It codes for CASSLESSTDTQYF.

This clonotype showed up just a few times. The gene calls are TRBV20-1 and TRBJ2-1; D unclear. Trimming took off 3 bases at V and 8 bases at J, with 2 bases between the two ends. In germline, CDR1 is DFQATT, CDR2 SNEGSKA (reference sequence). The CDR3 totals 9 residues. The CDR3 is CSASHEQFF. The CDR3 coding sequence is TGCAGTGCTAGCCATGAGCAGTTCTTC.

This chain joins TRBV7-6 and TRBJ2-7, with 8 nucleotides matching TRBD1. The CDR3 runs 14 residues. Per the germline V gene, CDR1 is SGHVS and CDR2 is FNYEAQ. J lost 3 bases, V lost 5 bases, and 6 bases had no gene match. The CDR3, as DNA: TGTGCCAGCAGCGTCGGACAGGGCTTCTACGAGCAGTACTTC. Translation: CASSVGQGFYEQYF. Full variable domain (outside the CDR3, taken from reference TRBV7-6 and TRBJ2-7): GAGVSQSPRYKVTKRGQDVALRCDPISGHVSLYWYRQALGQGPEFLTYFNYEAQQDKSGLPNDRFSAERPEGSISTLTIQRTEQRDSAMYRCASSVGQGFYEQYFGPGTRLTVT.